These 13 T cell receptor beta chains were all obtained from the same sample, sequenced in a study of T cell repertoires in cytomegalovirus infection. What these receptors recognize is not known. TCRdb used MiXCR to reprocess the reads, holding one entry per CDR3 protein. The table lists approximately 110,000 distinct CDR3 sequences, under 50% of them singletons. The specimen comprised CD8+ T cells from cultured PBMCs, sampled from culture after CMV antigen stimulation. These receptors came from a human donor in good health (CMV status not recorded). Some clones in this sample may be carry-over from other donors' samples.

This chain uses TRBV12-3 or TRBV12-4 with TRBJ1-2; perhaps TRBD1 as D (5 bases). The CDR3 is made up of 16 amino acids. V lost 10 bases to trimming and J lost 3 bases, with 24 bases between them. The CDR3 protein is CANTDWIPVGDYGYTF. In DNA form, the CDR3 reads TGTGCCAACACCGACTGGATACCTGTGGGGGACTATGGCTACACCTTC.

This clonotype was counted a few times. This rearrangement joins TRBV5-4 to TRBJ2-5; D call uncertain. Germline values: CDR1 SGHNT, CDR2 YYREEE (reference sequence). Between the trimmed V and J ends, which lost 5 bases and 0 bases, there was a span of 11 bases. The CDR3 loop spans 14 amino acids. CDR3 in amino acids: CASSLGMNQETQYF. In nucleotides, the CDR3 is TGTGCCAGCAGTTTAGGCATGAACCAAGAGACCCAGTACTTC.

This rearrangement joins TRBV7-2 to TRBJ2-7; TRBD2 matches 13 bases. The germline V gene encodes CDR1 SGHTA and CDR2 FQGNSA. The V and J ends lost 4 bases and 5 bases, in that order; junction bases with no gene match: 2. The CDR3 totals 14 residues. CDR3 region: CASSSGTSGNEQYF. CDR3 nucleotide sequence: TGTGCCAGCAGCTCCGGGACTAGCGGGAACGAGCAGTACTTC.

This clonotype was recorded many times. This chain links TRBV12-3 or TRBV12-4 with TRBJ2-7, with TRBD1 as a possible D gene (5 bases). Trimming pared 9 bases from V and 0 bases from J, leaving 9 bases between. The CDR3 extends over 12 amino acids. The CDR3 protein is CASTGVSYEQYF. The CDR3 bases are TGTGCCAGTACAGGTGTCTCCTACGAGCAGTACTTC.

In this sample, this clonotype turned up many times. V usage is TRBV5-6 and J usage is TRBJ2-1; D perhaps matches TRBD1 (6 bases). With 3 bases removed from V and 5 bases from J, the gap between germline ends came to 15 bases. Germline V gene data show CDR1 as SGHDT and CDR2 as YYEEEE. The CDR3 sequence is 15 residues long. The CDR3 nucleotides are TGTGCCAGCAGCTCCCGGACAGTTACCAACAATGAGCAGTTCTTC. Translated, it gives CASSSRTVTNNEQFF.

V usage is TRBV5-1 and J usage is TRBJ1-1; no definite D call. This CDR3 has 15 amino acids. Between the trimmed V and J ends, which lost 2 bases and 0 bases, there was a span of 11 bases. Germline V gene sequence: CDR1 SGHRS, CDR2 YFSETQ. CDR3 sequence: CASSLFRNLNTEAFF. As DNA, the CDR3 is TGCGCCAGCAGCTTATTTCGGAATCTGAACACTGAAGCTTTCTTT.

The chain links TRBV7-9 to TRBJ1-2; 12 bases are shared with TRBD1. This CDR3 is 15 amino acids long. Trimming removed 5 bases from V and 8 bases from J; junction bases left unmatched: 9. Per the germline V gene, CDR1 is SEHNR and CDR2 is FQNEAQ (reference sequence). CDR3 loop: CASSVPGQGAEGYTF. The CDR3 region has the DNA TGTGCCAGCAGCGTTCCGGGACAGGGGGCTGAGGGCTACACCTTC. Full variable domain (remainder filled in from reference TRBV7-9 and TRBJ1-2): DTGVSQNPRHKITKRGQNVTFRCDPISEHNRLYWYRQTLGQGPEFLTYFQNEAQLEKSRLLSDRFSAERPKGSFSTLEIQRTEQGDSAMYLCASSVPGQGAEGYTFGSGTRLTVV.

The chain combines TRBV12-3 or TRBV12-4 with TRBJ2-1; the match to TRBD2 covers 10 bases. The CDR3 spans 15 residues. The ends lost 6 bases at V and 6 bases at J; junction bases unmatched: 8. The CDR3 DNA sequence: TGTGCCAGCAGCCCCTTAGCGGGGGGTGGCAATGAGCAGTTCTTC. This gives the protein CASSPLAGGGNEQFF.

The V call is TRBV27, the J call TRBJ1-2; the D gene is possibly TRBD1 (6 bases). Germline CDR1 is MNHEY and CDR2 is SMNVEV (reference sequence). V lost 1 base to trimming and J lost 6 bases, with 12 bases between them. The CDR3 is 14 amino acids. CDR3 residues: CASSLFGGLNGYTF. The CDR3 DNA reads as TGTGCCAGCAGTTTATTTGGGGGCCTAAATGGCTACACCTTC.

This sequence joins TRBV29-1 and TRBJ2-7; D possibly corresponds to TRBD1 (8 bases). CDR1 is SQVTM, CDR2 ANQGSEA, per germline. The CDR3 totals 15 residues. V lost 0 bases and J lost 6, with 18 bases in between. The CDR3 DNA is TGCAGCGTTGAAGATTTACAGGGGGGGAGTTTCGAGCAGTACTTC. Amino acid sequence: CSVEDLQGGSFEQYF.

This chain connects TRBV20-1 to TRBJ2-4; D gene ambiguous. Trimming left V 0 bases short and J 6 bases short, with 12 bases between. Germline CDR1 is DFQATT and CDR2 is SNEGSKA (reference sequence). The CDR3 totals 14 residues. The CDR3 here is CSARDPPDGNIQYF. The CDR3 DNA reads as TGCAGTGCTAGAGATCCACCGGATGGAAACATTCAGTACTTC.

This sequence joins TRBV19 and TRBJ2-1; TRBD2 matches at 8 bases. CDR3 length equals 14 residues. V gave up 3 bases and J gave up 8 bases; unmatched junction bases: 6. Germline V gene sequence: CDR1 LNHDA, CDR2 SQIVND (reference sequence). CDR3 bases: TGTGCCAGTAGTATCCGGGGGGGCCTCGATGAGCAGTTCTTC. It specifies CASSIRGGLDEQFF.

This chain joins TRBV7-6 and TRBJ2-7; D assignment may be TRBD1 or TRBD2 (6 bases each). This CDR3 has 15 amino acids. Germline V CDR1 and CDR2: SGHVS, FNYEAQ. The V and J ends lost 6 bases and 5 bases respectively, with 20 bases between them. The CDR3 reads CASSLLEGVVDEQYF. In nucleotides, the CDR3 is TGTGCCAGCAGTCTTCTGGAGGGGGTCGTCGACGAGCAGTACTTC.